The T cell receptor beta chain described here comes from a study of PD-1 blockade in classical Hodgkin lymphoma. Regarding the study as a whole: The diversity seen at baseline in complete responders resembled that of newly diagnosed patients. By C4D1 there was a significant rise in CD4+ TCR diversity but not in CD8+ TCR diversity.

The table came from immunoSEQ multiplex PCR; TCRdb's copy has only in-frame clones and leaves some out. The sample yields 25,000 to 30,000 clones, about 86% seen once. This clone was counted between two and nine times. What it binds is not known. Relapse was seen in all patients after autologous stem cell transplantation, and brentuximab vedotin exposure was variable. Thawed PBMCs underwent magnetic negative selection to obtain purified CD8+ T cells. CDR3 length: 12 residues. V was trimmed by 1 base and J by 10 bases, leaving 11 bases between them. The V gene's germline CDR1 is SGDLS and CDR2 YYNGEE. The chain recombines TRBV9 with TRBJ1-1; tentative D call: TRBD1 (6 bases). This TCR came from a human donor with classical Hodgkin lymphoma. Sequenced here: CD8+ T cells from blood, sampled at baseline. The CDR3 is CASSVPGAVAFF. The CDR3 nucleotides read TGTGCCAGCAGCGTACCGGGGGCGGTAGCTTTCTTT.